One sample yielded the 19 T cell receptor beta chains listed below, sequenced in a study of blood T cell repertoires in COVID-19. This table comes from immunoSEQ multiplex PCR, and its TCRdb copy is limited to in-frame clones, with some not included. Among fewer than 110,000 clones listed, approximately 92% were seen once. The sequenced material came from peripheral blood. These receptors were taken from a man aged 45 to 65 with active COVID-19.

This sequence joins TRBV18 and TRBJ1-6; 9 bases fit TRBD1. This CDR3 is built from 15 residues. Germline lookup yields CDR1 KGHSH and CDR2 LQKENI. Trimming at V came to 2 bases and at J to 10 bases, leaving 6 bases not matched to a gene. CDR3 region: CASSPEGQGWSPLHF. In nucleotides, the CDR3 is TGTGCCAGCTCACCAGAGGGACAGGGTTGGTCACCCCTCCACTTT. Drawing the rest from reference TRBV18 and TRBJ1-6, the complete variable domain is NAGVMQNPRHLVRRRGQEARLRCSPMKGHSHVYWYRQLPEEGLKFMVYLQKENIIDESGMPKERFSAEFPKEGPSILRIQQVVRGDSAAYFCASSPEGQGWSPLHFGNGTRLTVT.

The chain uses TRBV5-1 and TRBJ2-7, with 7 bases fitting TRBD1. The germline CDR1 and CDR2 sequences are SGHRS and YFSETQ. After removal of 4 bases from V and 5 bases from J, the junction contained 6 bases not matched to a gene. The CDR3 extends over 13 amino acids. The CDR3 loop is CASSKDRDHEQYF. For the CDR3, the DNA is TGCGCCAGCAGCAAAGACAGGGACCACGAGCAGTACTTC.

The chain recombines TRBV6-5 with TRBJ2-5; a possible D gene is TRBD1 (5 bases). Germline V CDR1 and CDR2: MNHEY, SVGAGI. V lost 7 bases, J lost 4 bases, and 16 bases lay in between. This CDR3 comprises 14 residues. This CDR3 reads CASNSMTAGETQYF. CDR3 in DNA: TGTGCCAGCAACTCCATGACAGCCGGAGAGACCCAGTACTTC.

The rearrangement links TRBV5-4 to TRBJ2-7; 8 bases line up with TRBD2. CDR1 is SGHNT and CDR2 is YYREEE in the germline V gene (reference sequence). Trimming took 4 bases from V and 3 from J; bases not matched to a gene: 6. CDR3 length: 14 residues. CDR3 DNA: TGTGCCAGCAGCCAGGGGCGGGGGGACTACGAGCAGTACTTC. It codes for CASSQGRGDYEQYF.

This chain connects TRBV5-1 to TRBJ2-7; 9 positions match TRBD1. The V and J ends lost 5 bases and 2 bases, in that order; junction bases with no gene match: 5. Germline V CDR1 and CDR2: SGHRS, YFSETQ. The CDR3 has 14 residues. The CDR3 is CASRPGQGPYEQYF. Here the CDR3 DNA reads TGCGCCAGCAGACCGGGACAGGGCCCCTACGAGCAGTACTTC. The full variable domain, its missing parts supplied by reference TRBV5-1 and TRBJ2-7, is KAGVTQTPRYLIKTRGQQVTLSCSPISGHRSVSWYQQTPGQGLQFLFEYFSETQRNKGNFPGRFSGRQFSNSRSEMNVSTLELGDSALYLCASRPGQGPYEQYFGPGTRLTVT.

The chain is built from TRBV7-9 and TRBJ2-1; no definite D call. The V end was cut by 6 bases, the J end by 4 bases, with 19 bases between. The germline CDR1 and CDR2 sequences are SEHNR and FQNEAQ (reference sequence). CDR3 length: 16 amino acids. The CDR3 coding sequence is TGTGCCAGCAGTACTCCGGCAGGATCCTTGTACAATGAGCAGTTCTTC. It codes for CASSTPAGSLYNEQFF.

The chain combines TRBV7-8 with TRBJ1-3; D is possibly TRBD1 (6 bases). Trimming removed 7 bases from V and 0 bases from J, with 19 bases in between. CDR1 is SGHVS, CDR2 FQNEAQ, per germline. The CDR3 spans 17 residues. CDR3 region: CASTRRPGALSGNTIYF. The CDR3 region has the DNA TGTGCCAGCACCCGTCGCCCAGGGGCTCTCTCTGGAAACACCATATATTTT.

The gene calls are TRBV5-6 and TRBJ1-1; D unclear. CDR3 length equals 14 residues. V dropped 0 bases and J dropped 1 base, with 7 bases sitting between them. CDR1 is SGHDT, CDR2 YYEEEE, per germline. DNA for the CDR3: TGTGCCAGCAGCTTGGGGTCGAGGAACACTGAAGCTTTCTTT. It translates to CASSLGSRNTEAFF. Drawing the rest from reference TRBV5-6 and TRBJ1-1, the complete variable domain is DAGVTQSPTHLIKTRGQQVTLRCSPKSGHDTVSWYQQALGQGPQFIFQYYEEEERQRGNFPDRFSGHQFPNYSSELNVNALLLGDSALYLCASSLGSRNTEAFFGQGTRLTVV.

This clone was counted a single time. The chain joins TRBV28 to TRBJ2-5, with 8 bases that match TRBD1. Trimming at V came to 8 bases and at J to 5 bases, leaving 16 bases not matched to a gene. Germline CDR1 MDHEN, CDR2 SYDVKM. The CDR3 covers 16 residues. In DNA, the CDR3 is TGTGCCAGCGCAGCCGGTGGCAGGGGGCGCGGGGAGACCCAGTACTTC. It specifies CASAAGGRGRGETQYF.

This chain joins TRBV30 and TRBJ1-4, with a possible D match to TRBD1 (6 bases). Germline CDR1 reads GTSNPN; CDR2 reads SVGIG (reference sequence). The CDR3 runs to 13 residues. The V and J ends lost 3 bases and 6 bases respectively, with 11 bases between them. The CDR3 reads CAWSRGVDEKLFF. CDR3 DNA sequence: TGTGCCTGGAGCAGGGGAGTTGATGAAAAACTGTTTTTT.

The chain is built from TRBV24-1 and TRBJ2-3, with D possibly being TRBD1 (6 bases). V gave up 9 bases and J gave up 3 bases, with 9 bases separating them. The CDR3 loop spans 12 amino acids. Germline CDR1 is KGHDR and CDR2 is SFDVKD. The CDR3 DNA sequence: TGTGCCACCGGACAGTCAACAGATACGCAGTATTTT. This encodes CATGQSTDTQYF.

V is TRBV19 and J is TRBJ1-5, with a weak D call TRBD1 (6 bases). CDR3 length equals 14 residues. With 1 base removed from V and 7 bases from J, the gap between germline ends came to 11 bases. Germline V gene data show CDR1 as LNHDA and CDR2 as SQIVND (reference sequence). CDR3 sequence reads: CASSIAAGEQPQHF. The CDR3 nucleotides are TGTGCCAGTAGTATAGCGGCAGGGGAGCAGCCCCAGCATTTT.

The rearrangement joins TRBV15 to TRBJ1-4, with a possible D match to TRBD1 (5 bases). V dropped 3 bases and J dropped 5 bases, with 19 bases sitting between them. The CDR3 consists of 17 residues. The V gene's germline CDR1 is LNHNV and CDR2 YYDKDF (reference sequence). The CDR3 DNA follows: TGTGCCACCAGCAGGGGACTTTGGCAGGGTGGGAATGAAAAACTGTTTTTT. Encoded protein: CATSRGLWQGGNEKLFF. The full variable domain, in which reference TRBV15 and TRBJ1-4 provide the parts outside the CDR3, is DAMVIQNPRYQVTQFGKPVTLSCSQTLNHNVMYWYQQKSSQAPKLLFHYYDKDFNNEADTPDNFQSRRPNTSFCFLDIRSPGLGDTAMYLCATSRGLWQGGNEKLFFGSGTQLSVL.

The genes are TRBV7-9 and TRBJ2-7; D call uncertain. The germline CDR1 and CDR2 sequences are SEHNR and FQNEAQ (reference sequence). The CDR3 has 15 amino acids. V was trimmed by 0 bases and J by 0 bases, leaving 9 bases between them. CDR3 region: CASSLAAGYSYEQYF. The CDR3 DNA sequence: TGTGCCAGCAGCTTAGCGGCAGGCTACTCCTACGAGCAGTACTTC.

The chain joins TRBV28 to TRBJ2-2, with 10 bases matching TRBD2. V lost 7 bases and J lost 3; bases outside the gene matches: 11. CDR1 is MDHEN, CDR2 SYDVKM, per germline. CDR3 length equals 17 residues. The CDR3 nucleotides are TGTGCCAGCAATGTCGCTAGCGGGAGAGGATACACCGGGGAGCTGTTTTTT. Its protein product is CASNVASGRGYTGELFF.

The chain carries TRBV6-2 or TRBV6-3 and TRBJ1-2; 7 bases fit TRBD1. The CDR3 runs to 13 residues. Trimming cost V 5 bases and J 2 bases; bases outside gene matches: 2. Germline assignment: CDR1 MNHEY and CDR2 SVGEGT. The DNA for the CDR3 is TGTGCCAGCAGTCCAGGGGGAAACTATGGCTACACCTTC. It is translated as CASSPGGNYGYTF.

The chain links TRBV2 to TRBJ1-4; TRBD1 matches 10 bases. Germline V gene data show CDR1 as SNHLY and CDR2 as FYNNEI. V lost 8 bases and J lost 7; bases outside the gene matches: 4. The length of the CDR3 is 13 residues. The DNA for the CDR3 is TGTGCCAGCTCACGGGACAGGGGTGAAAAACTGTTTTTT. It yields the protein CASSRDRGEKLFF.

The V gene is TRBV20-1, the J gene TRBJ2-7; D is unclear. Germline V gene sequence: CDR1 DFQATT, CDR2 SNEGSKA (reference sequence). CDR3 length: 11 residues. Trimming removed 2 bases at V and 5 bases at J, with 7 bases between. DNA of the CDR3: TGCAGTGCTAGACCCACTGACGAGCAGTACTTC. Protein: CSARPTDEQYF.

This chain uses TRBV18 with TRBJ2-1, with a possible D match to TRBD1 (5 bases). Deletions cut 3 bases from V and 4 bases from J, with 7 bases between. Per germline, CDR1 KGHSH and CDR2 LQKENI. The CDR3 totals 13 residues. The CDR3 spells CASSPQGYNEQFF. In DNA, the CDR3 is TGTGCCAGCTCACCCCAGGGTTACAATGAGCAGTTCTTC.